This T cell receptor beta chain was sequenced during a study of early T cells in non-severe SARS-CoV-2 infection. Across the study: Whole-blood bulk RNA, unsorted, was sequenced, and chains were unpaired. Whole-study results and caveats: Database matching using VDJdb favored anti-spike CD8 responses, with private and CD4 specificities left missing.

Unmatched junction bases numbered 17, after V lost 4 bases and J lost 3 bases. Looked up from germline, CDR1 is SGHRS and CDR2 is YFSETQ. This CDR3 is built from 21 residues. This clonotype occurred many times. Its antigen remains unidentified. In the library, individual cDNA molecules carried attached unique molecular identifiers. TCRdb independently ran MiXCR on the 5' RACE reads; one entry per CDR3 protein. The sample has 30,000 to 40,000 distinct CDR3 sequences, 4.6% seen once. The sample consisted of whole blood. The receptor's source is an adult who was a healthcare worker with PCR-confirmed SARS-CoV-2 infection or an uninfected control (not recorded which). This sequence joins TRBV5-1 and TRBJ2-1; 15 bases line up with TRBD2. The CDR3 loop is CASSRWGLAGGVPSLYNEQFF. CDR3 in DNA: TGCGCCAGCAGCCGTTGGGGACTAGCGGGGGGTGTACCCTCGCTCTACAATGAGCAGTTCTTC.